These T cell receptor beta chains were read from a single sample in a study of blood T cell repertoires in COVID-19. TCRdb's table, derived via immunoSEQ multiplex PCR, lists solely in-frame clones and lacks some. The sample lists hundreds of thousands of clones, about 88% occurring once. The material sequenced was PBMCs or T cells enriched from blood (not recorded which). Every receptor here comes from a woman aged 45-59 years who had recovered from COVID-19. Each CDR3 is given with its conserved first and last residue. Fields, in order: J gene, clone size, D gene, V gene, CDR3 protein, CDR3 DNA. A D gene is named only where the DNA matches it firmly. The listing skips clone size in some rows; elsewhere it reads once, few, many or a size class.

j_call: TRBJ2-4
clone_size: NA
d_call: TRBD1
v_call: TRBV5-1
cdr3_aa: CASSWDRVNIQYF
cdr3_nt: TGCGCCAGCAGCTGGGACAGGGTGAACATTCAGTACTTC

j_call: TRBJ1-5
clone_size: NA
d_call: NA
v_call: TRBV15
cdr3_aa: CATSRDSRGSNQPQHF
cdr3_nt: TGTGCCACCAGCAGAGACTCTAGGGGAAGCAATCAGCCCCAGCATTTT

j_call: TRBJ2-6
clone_size: few
d_call: NA
v_call: TRBV4-2
cdr3_aa: CASSQERAGSGANVLTF
cdr3_nt: TGTGCCAGCAGCCAAGAGAGGGCAGGTTCTGGGGCCAACGTCCTGACTTTC

j_call: TRBJ2-2
clone_size: NA
d_call: NA
v_call: TRBV6-5
cdr3_aa: CASSYSGSRRTGELFF
cdr3_nt: TGTGCCAGCAGTTACTCGGGTAGCCGCCGCACCGGGGAGCTGTTTTTT

j_call: TRBJ1-6
clone_size: NA
d_call: TRBD1
v_call: TRBV15
cdr3_aa: CATSSDRDSLHF
cdr3_nt: TGTGCCACCAGCAGTGACAGGGACTCCCTCCACTTT

j_call: TRBJ1-2
clone_size: NA
d_call: NA
v_call: TRBV7-2
cdr3_aa: CASSFRTVEGYTF
cdr3_nt: TGTGCCAGCAGCTTTCGGACAGTTGAGGGCTACACCTTC

j_call: TRBJ2-2
clone_size: NA
d_call: TRBD2
v_call: TRBV5-5
cdr3_aa: CASSVQTSGSTGELFF
cdr3_nt: TGTGCCAGCAGCGTTCAGACTAGCGGTAGCACCGGGGAGCTGTTTTTT

j_call: TRBJ1-1
clone_size: NA
d_call: NA
v_call: TRBV30
cdr3_aa: CAWWRGPNTEAFF
cdr3_nt: TGTGCCTGGTGGAGGGGACCGAACACTGAAGCTTTCTTT

j_call: TRBJ2-7
clone_size: NA
d_call: NA
v_call: TRBV30
cdr3_aa: CAWSVRGAEQYF
cdr3_nt: TGTGCCTGGAGTGTACGGGGTGCCGAGCAGTACTTC

j_call: TRBJ2-5
clone_size: NA
d_call: TRBD1
v_call: TRBV28
cdr3_aa: CASSQIGQGEETQYF
cdr3_nt: TGTGCCAGCAGCCAAATCGGACAGGGCGAGGAGACCCAGTACTTC

j_call: TRBJ1-6
clone_size: NA
d_call: TRBD1
v_call: TRBV5-1
cdr3_aa: CASSLLQGAQGSPLHF
cdr3_nt: TGCGCCAGCAGCCTGCTACAGGGGGCACAGGGTTCACCCCTCCACTTT